Presented here are 18 T cell receptor beta chains from one specimen sequenced in a study of technical replicates of blood from several donors. Profiling relied on immunoSEQ multiplex PCR, and the TCRdb table lists in-frame clones only, not all of them. Here the sample spans about 100,000 clones, nearly 97% being singletons. The sequencing input was T cells isolated from PBMCs. The receptors were sampled from a human donor in good health.

The V call is TRBV14, the J call TRBJ1-2, with TRBD1 matching 9 bases. CDR3 length equals 13 residues. Trimming took 5 bases from V and 8 from J; bases not matched to a gene: 6. The germline gives CDR1 SGHDN, CDR2 FVKESK. The CDR3 sequence: CASSGDRVYGYTF. The CDR3 DNA reads TGTGCCAGCAGCGGGGACAGGGTCTACGGCTACACCTTC.

This chain joins TRBV5-1 and TRBJ1-1; TRBD1 matches at 9 bases. CDR3 size: 16 residues. The germline V gene has CDR1 SGHRS and CDR2 YFSETQ. Losses at the gene ends were 2 bases for V and 4 bases for J; bases not matched to a gene: 9. Written as DNA, the CDR3 is TGCGCCAGCAGCTTCCGACAACAGGGGGCTGTCACTGAAGCTTTCTTT. Translation: CASSFRQQGAVTEAFF.

The rearrangement links TRBV19 to TRBJ1-5, with D maybe TRBD1 (5 bases). The CDR3 extends over 14 amino acids. Trimming shortened V by 7 bases and J by 7 bases, and 17 bases separated the two germline ends. The V gene's germline CDR1 is LNHDA and CDR2 SQIVND (reference sequence). CDR3 sequence reads: CASTFGGGEQPQHF. CDR3 bases: TGTGCCAGTACCTTCGGGGGAGGAGAGCAGCCCCAGCATTTT. Full variable domain (remainder filled in from reference TRBV19 and TRBJ1-5): DGGITQSPKYLFRKEGQNVTLSCEQNLNHDAMYWYRQDPGQGLRLIYYSQIVNDFQKGDIAEGYSVSREKKESFPLTVTSAQKNPTAFYLCASTFGGGEQPQHFGDGTRLSIL.

The chain couples TRBV25-1 to TRBJ2-7; D is possibly TRBD2 (6 bases). Germline loops: CDR1 MGHDK, CDR2 SYGVNS. This CDR3 spans 14 amino acids. Trimming cost V 3 bases and J 6 bases, with 15 bases left between them. The CDR3 sequence is CASSEGLQLREQYF. The CDR3 DNA reads TGTGCCAGCAGTGAGGGACTCCAATTACGCGAGCAGTACTTC.

This sequence joins TRBV5-1 and TRBJ1-1, with no clear D. The CDR3 is made up of 12 amino acids. V was trimmed by 0 bases and J by 6 bases, leaving 6 bases between them. The V gene's germline CDR1 is SGHRS and CDR2 YFSETQ. The CDR3 DNA reads TGCGCCAGCAGCTTGGACAGATCTGAAGCTTTCTTT. Translated: CASSLDRSEAFF.

The J gene is TRBJ2-7, the V gene TRBV5-1, with a weak D call TRBD1 (6 bases). The CDR3 covers 14 residues. The ends were cut back, 4 bases at V and 3 bases at J, with 14 bases in the middle. Germline V gene data show CDR1 as SGHRS and CDR2 as YFSETQ. DNA of the CDR3: TGCGCCAGCAGCCTATATCCGGGACACTACGAGCAGTACTTC. The encoded protein is CASSLYPGHYEQYF.

This chain uses TRBV6-5 with TRBJ2-2, with TRBD1 identical over 9 bases. The germline V gene encodes CDR1 MNHEY and CDR2 SVGAGI. The V and J ends lost 5 bases and 5 bases, in that order; junction bases with no gene match: 6. The CDR3 is 15 residues long. The CDR3 DNA follows: TGTGCCAGCAGTATCACCGGGACAGGGACCGGGGAGCTGTTTTTT. This encodes CASSITGTGTGELFF.

This chain uses TRBV5-1 with TRBJ2-3; D call uncertain. From germline, CDR1 is SGHRS and CDR2 YFSETQ. Trimming stripped 3 bases from V and 1 base from J, with 6 bases between. The CDR3 extends over 13 amino acids. The DNA for the CDR3 is TGCGCCAGCAGCTACGGTCGCACAGATACGCAGTATTTT. Encoded protein: CASSYGRTDTQYF.

V usage is TRBV5-4 and J usage is TRBJ2-7, with a possible D match to TRBD2 (5 bases). CDR1 and CDR2 (germline): SGHNT, YYREEE (reference sequence). CDR3 size: 14 residues. Trimming removed 0 bases from V and 6 bases from J, with 13 bases in between. In DNA, the CDR3 is TGTGCCAGCAGCTTGGGTGGCGGGCGAGTCGAGCAGTACTTC. It specifies CASSLGGGRVEQYF.

The chain is built from TRBV9 and TRBJ1-2, with 11 bases aligning to TRBD1. From germline, CDR1 is SGDLS and CDR2 YYNGEE. The CDR3 loop spans 14 amino acids. After removal of 3 bases from V and 8 bases from J, the junction contained 6 bases not matched to a gene. The CDR3 reads CASSARDRGGGYTF. CDR3 DNA: TGTGCCAGCAGCGCCCGGGACAGGGGGGGCGGCTACACCTTC.

The J gene is TRBJ2-3, the V gene TRBV28, with D perhaps matching TRBD2 (6 bases). The V end lost 2 bases, the J end lost 3 bases, and 9 bases lay between the germline ends. This CDR3 is built from 14 residues. Germline-derived CDR1 and CDR2 are MDHEN and SYDVKM. The CDR3 DNA is TGTGCCAGCAGTTTACTAGGGAGGACAGATACGCAGTATTTT. It encodes CASSLLGRTDTQYF.

The chain is built from TRBV4-1 and TRBJ1-1; TRBD1 agrees at 11 bases. Germline V lookup: CDR1 MGHRA, CDR2 YSYEKL. This CDR3 has 16 amino acids. The junction had 7 bases not matched to a gene; V was cut back by 4 bases and J by 3 bases. CDR3 protein: CASSPPSGQGDTEAFF. In DNA, the CDR3 is TGCGCCAGCAGCCCACCGTCGGGACAGGGGGACACTGAAGCTTTCTTT.

The chain employs TRBV15 and TRBJ2-3, with TRBD2 matching 10 bases. Germline V gene sequence: CDR1 LNHNV, CDR2 YYDKDF (reference sequence). V was pared by 3 bases and J by 6 bases, with 12 bases of the junction left unmatched. This CDR3 region has 17 residues. The CDR3 sequence is CATSRSPASGSMDTQYF. In DNA, the CDR3 is TGTGCCACCAGCAGGTCACCGGCTAGCGGGAGTATGGATACGCAGTATTTT. The full variable domain, in which reference TRBV15 and TRBJ2-3 provide the parts outside the CDR3, is DAMVIQNPRYQVTQFGKPVTLSCSQTLNHNVMYWYQQKSSQAPKLLFHYYDKDFNNEADTPDNFQSRRPNTSFCFLDIRSPGLGDTAMYLCATSRSPASGSMDTQYFGPGTRLTVL.

The CDR3 protein is CASSLGAGNTIYF. The CDR3 DNA sequence: TGCGCCAGCAGCTTGGGAGCTGGAAACACCATATATTTT. The chain uses TRBV5-1 and TRBJ1-3; no clear D. In germline, CDR1 is SGHRS, CDR2 YFSETQ. The CDR3 has 13 amino acids. Trimming removed 0 bases from V and 2 bases from J, with 3 bases in between.

V and J are TRBV18 and TRBJ2-5; D gene ambiguous. Trimming removed 7 bases from V and 7 bases from J, with 10 bases in between. Germline V CDR1 and CDR2: KGHSH, LQKENI. The CDR3 extends over 11 amino acids. The CDR3 loop is CASLPTGTQYF. For the CDR3, the DNA is TGTGCCAGCTTGCCCACGGGGACCCAGTACTTC.

The chain is built from TRBV5-4 and TRBJ2-3; D gene uncertain. From germline, CDR1 is SGHNT and CDR2 YYREEE (reference sequence). The CDR3 is made up of 11 amino acids. Trimming left V 3 bases short and J 5 bases short, with 4 bases between. The CDR3 here is CASSSGDTQYF. In DNA form, the CDR3 reads TGTGCCAGCAGCTCCGGAGATACGCAGTATTTT.

The rearrangement uses TRBV7-2 and TRBJ2-3; 9 bases agree with TRBD2. With 2 bases clipped from V and 6 bases from J, the junction kept 12 bases outside the gene matches. CDR1 is SGHTA, CDR2 FQGNSA, per germline. The CDR3 length is 17 residues. The CDR3 spells CASSLLGAGGVGDTQYF. Here the CDR3 DNA reads TGTGCCAGCAGCTTATTAGGTGCGGGGGGGGTAGGGGATACGCAGTATTTT.

J is TRBJ2-1 and V is TRBV7-9, with 12 bases aligning to TRBD2. This CDR3 spans 15 amino acids. Germline assignment: CDR1 SEHNR and CDR2 FQNEAQ (reference sequence). The V gene end was trimmed by 4 bases and the J gene end by 7 bases; junction bases not matched to a gene: 5. The CDR3 is CASSSPGLAGNEQFF. As DNA, the CDR3 is TGTGCCAGCAGCTCACCGGGACTAGCGGGTAATGAGCAGTTCTTC.